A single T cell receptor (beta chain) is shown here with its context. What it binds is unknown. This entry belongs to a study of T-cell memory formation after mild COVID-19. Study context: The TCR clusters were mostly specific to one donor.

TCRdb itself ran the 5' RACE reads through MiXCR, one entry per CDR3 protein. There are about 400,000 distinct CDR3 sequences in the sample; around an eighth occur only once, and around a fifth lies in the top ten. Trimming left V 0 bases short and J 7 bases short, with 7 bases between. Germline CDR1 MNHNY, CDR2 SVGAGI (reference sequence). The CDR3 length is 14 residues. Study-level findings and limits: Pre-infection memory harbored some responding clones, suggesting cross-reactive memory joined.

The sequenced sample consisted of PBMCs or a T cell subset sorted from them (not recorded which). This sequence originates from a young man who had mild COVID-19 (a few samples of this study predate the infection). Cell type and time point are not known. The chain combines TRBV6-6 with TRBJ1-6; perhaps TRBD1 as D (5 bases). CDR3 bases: TGTGCCAGCAGTTACTCCCGGGGGAATTCACCCCTCCACTTT. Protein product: CASSYSRGNSPLHF.